The 3 T cell receptor beta chains presented below share a single source sample, sequenced in a study of blood T cell repertoires in COVID-19. Assay: immunoSEQ multiplex PCR; the TCRdb copy retains only in-frame clones and omits some. This sample has over 60,000 clones, with 89% found just once. The material sequenced was peripheral blood. These receptors came from an older man with acute or convalescent COVID-19.

The J gene is TRBJ1-2, the V gene TRBV7-8, with 7 bases identical to TRBD1. This CDR3 has 15 residues. Per the germline V gene, CDR1 is SGHVS and CDR2 is FQNEAQ. The V gene end was trimmed by 3 bases and the J gene end by 4 bases; junction bases not matched to a gene: 8. CDR3 DNA sequence: TGTGCCAGCAGCTTGAGGGGGACAGAACCCTATGGCTACACCTTC. It codes for CASSLRGTEPYGYTF.

The V gene is TRBV28, the J gene TRBJ1-5, with D uncertain. Germline V gene lookup returns CDR1 MDHEN and CDR2 SYDVKM. The CDR3 sequence is 14 residues long. V lost 10 bases and J 1 base, leaving 14 bases between the germline ends. Written as DNA, the CDR3 is TGTGCCACCCTACGGACTGGGAGCAATCAGCCCCAGCATTTT. Translating gives CATLRTGSNQPQHF.

V is TRBV7-6 and J is TRBJ2-3; TRBD2 matches 8 bases. The CDR3 runs to 17 residues. V lost 3 bases and J lost 0; bases outside the gene matches: 8. Germline V gives CDR1 SGHVS, CDR2 FNYEAQ. CDR3 in amino acids: CASSLSSGGTSTDTQYF. The CDR3 DNA is TGTGCCAGCAGCTTGTCCAGCGGGGGCACTAGCACAGATACGCAGTATTTT.